The T cell receptor beta chain described here comes from a study of T cells after yellow fever vaccination. In its sample, this clonotype was seen a few times. TCRdb reprocessed the 5' RACE reads with MiXCR, giving one entry per CDR3 protein. The sample shows approximately 550,000 distinct CDR3 sequences, 15% to 20% of them seen only once. This TCR came from a man aged 25 to 40 who received the YFV17D yellow fever vaccine. Source: PBMCs, taken 15 days after the yellow fever booster vaccination.

The CDR3 loop reads CASSPSSGTEQFF. As DNA, the CDR3 is TGTGCCAGCAGTCCATCTAGCGGGACCGAGCAGTTCTTC. The V call is TRBV6-2 or TRBV6-3, the J call TRBJ2-1; 9 positions match TRBD2. This CDR3 is 13 amino acids long. The V and J ends lost 5 bases and 10 bases, in that order; junction bases with no gene match: 6. Germline CDR1 is MNHEY and CDR2 is SVGEGT.